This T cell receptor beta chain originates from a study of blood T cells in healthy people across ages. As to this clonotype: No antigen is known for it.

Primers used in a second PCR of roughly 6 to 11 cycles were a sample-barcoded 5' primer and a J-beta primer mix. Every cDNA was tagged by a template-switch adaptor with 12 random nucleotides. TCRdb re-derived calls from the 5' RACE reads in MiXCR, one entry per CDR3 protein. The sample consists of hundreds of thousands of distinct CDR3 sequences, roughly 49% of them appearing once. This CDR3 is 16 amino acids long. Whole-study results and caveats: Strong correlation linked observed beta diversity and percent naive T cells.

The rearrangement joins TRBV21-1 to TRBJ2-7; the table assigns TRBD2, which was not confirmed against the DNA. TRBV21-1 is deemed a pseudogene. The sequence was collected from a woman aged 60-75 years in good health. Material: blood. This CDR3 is CASRRTSGYPMDEQYF. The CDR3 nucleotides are TGTGCCAGCAGACGGACTAGCGGGTACCCTATGGACGAGCAGTACTTC.